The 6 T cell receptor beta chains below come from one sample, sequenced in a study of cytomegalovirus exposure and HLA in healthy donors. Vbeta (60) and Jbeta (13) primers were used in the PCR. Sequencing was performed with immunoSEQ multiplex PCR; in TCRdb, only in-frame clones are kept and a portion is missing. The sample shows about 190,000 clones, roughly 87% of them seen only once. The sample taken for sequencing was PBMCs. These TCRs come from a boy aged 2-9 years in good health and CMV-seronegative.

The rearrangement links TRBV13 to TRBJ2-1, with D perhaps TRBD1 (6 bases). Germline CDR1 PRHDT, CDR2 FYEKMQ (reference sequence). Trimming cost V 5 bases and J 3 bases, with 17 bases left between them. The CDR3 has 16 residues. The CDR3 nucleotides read TGTGCCAGCAGCCCCGTTGGGCAGACAGGCTACAATGAGCAGTTCTTC. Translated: CASSPVGQTGYNEQFF. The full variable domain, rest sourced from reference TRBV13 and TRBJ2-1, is AAGVIQSPRHLIKEKRETATLKCYPIPRHDTVYWYQQGPGQDPQFLISFYEKMQSDKGSIPDRFSAQQFSDYHSELNMSSLELGDSALYFCASSPVGQTGYNEQFFGPGTRLTVL.

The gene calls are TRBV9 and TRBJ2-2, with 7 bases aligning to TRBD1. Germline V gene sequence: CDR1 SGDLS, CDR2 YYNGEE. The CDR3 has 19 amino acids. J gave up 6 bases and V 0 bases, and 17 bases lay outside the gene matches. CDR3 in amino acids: CASSVATGVVQGFAGELFF. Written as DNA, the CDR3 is TGTGCCAGCAGCGTAGCTACAGGGGTTGTTCAGGGGTTTGCCGGGGAGCTGTTTTTT.

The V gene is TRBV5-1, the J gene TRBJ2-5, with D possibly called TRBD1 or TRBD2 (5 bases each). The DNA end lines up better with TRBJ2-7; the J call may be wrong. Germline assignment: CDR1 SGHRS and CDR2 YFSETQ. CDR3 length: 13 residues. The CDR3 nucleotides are TGCGCCAGCAGACAGACTGGGGGCTACGAGCAGTACTTC. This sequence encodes CASRQTGGYEQYF.

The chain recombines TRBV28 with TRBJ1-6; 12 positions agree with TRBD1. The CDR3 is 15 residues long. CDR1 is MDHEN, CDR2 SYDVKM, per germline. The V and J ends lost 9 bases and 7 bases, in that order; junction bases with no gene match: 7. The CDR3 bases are TGTGCCAGTTGGGAGGGGACAGGGGGCAATTCACCCCTCCACTTT. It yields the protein CASWEGTGGNSPLHF.

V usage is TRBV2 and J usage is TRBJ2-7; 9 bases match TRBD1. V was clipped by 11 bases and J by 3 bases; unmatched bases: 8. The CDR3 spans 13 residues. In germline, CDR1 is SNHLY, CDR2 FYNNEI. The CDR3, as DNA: TGTGCCGGACGACAGGGGGTTGTCTACGAGCAGTACTTC. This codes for CAGRQGVVYEQYF.

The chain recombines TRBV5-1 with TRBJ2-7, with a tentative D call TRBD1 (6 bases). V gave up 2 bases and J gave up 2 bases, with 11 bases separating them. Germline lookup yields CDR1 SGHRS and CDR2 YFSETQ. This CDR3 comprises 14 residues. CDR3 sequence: CASSFETGPYEQYF. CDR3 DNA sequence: TGCGCCAGCAGCTTTGAGACAGGCCCCTACGAGCAGTACTTC.